This T cell receptor (beta chain) was captured in a study of blood T cell repertoires in COVID-19. Original processing notes: Cell counts per sample came from amplifying reference gene primers. Sequencing used immunoSEQ multiplex PCR; TCRdb keeps in-frame clones, though not all of them. Clone size and the V and J calls come from that table; the DNA yielded D and trimming. The repertoire holds about 64,000 clones, with roughly 91% as singletons. V lost 5 bases to trimming and J lost 3 bases, with 13 bases between them. Germline CDR1 reads MNHEY; CDR2 reads SVGAGI. This CDR3 is built from 15 residues. This TCR came from a woman aged 35 to 49 who had recovered from COVID-19. The chain couples TRBV6-5 to TRBJ1-4; no definite D call. The specimen was PBMCs or T cells enriched from blood (not recorded which). The CDR3 loop reads CASSPTGSSNEKLFF. The CDR3 DNA sequence: TGTGCCAGCAGTCCAACCGGGTCCTCTAATGAAAAACTGTTTTTT.